The 23 T cell receptor beta chains below come from one sample, sequenced in a study of T cells after yellow fever vaccination. Via MiXCR, TCRdb re-called the 5' RACE reads, giving one row per CDR3 protein. This sample has about 340,000 distinct CDR3 sequences, with around 13% found just once. This specimen was CD4+ T cells sorted from PBMCs, taken 15 days after the yellow fever booster vaccination. The receptors originated from a man aged 18 to 30 who received the YFV17D yellow fever vaccine.

The table lists this clonotype with a few counts. The chain couples TRBV3-1 to TRBJ1-2; no clear D gene. Trimming removed 0 bases at V and 0 bases at J, with 8 bases between. CDR3 length equals 15 residues. Germline values: CDR1 LGHDT, CDR2 YNNKEL (reference sequence). This chain's CDR3 is CASSQDIRANYGYTF. In DNA form, the CDR3 reads TGTGCCAGCAGCCAAGATATTAGGGCTAACTATGGCTACACCTTC. The full variable domain, rest sourced from reference TRBV3-1 and TRBJ1-2, is DTAVSQTPKYLVTQMGNDKSIKCEQNLGHDTMYWYKQDSKKFLKIMFSYNNKELIINETVPNRFSPKSPDKAHLNLHINSLELGDSAVYFCASSQDIRANYGYTFGSGTRLTVV.

The CDR3 sequence is CASSPVLGRGDEQFF. The DNA for the CDR3 is TGTGCCAGCTCACCGGTCCTGGGCAGGGGTGATGAGCAGTTCTTC. The V gene is TRBV18, the J gene TRBJ2-1; TRBD1 might be the D (6 bases). CDR3 length equals 15 residues. The germline V gene has CDR1 KGHSH and CDR2 LQKENI. Between the trimmed V and J ends, which lost 3 bases and 8 bases, there was a span of 17 bases. Filled out from reference TRBV18 and TRBJ2-1, the complete variable domain reads NAGVMQNPRHLVRRRGQEARLRCSPMKGHSHVYWYRQLPEEGLKFMVYLQKENIIDESGMPKERFSAEFPKEGPSILRIQQVVRGDSAAYFCASSPVLGRGDEQFFGPGTRLTVL.

The table lists this clonotype with many counts. This chain joins TRBV20-1 and TRBJ2-5; D not certain. Germline V CDR1 and CDR2: DFQATT, SNEGSKA (reference sequence). The CDR3 contains 12 residues. V shed 3 bases and J shed 5 bases, with 10 bases lying between them. The DNA of the CDR3 is TGCAGTGCTAGCGCGGTGGGGGAGACCCAGTACTTC. Its translation: CSASAVGETQYF.

The chain links TRBV6-6 to TRBJ1-6; D is possibly TRBD1 (6 bases). The CDR3 runs 13 residues. Between the trimmed V and J ends, which lost 8 bases and 8 bases, there was a span of 13 bases. CDR1 and CDR2 (germline): MNHNY, SVGAGI (reference sequence). CDR3 in amino acids: CASSPGGHSPLHF. For the CDR3, the DNA is TGTGCCAGCTCACCCGGGGGCCATTCACCCCTCCACTTT.

This clonotype appeared a few times. The chain is built from TRBV5-1 and TRBJ1-2; D is unresolved. CDR1 is SGHRS and CDR2 is YFSETQ in the germline V gene. Trimming shortened V by 0 bases and J by 2 bases, and 14 bases separated the two germline ends. CDR3 length: 16 residues. This chain's CDR3 is CASSLAPLPPNYGYTF. Written as DNA, the CDR3 is TGCGCCAGCAGCTTGGCCCCGTTGCCACCGAACTATGGCTACACCTTC.

This clonotype was counted a few times. The chain has TRBV5-4 and TRBJ1-2; 10 bases are shared with TRBD1. After removal of 5 bases from V and 4 bases from J, the junction contained 8 bases not matched to a gene. Germline CDR1 SGHNT, CDR2 YYREEE (reference sequence). This CDR3 comprises 15 residues. CDR3 coding DNA: TGTGCCAGCAGACAGACAGGGGGCGTTGGCTATGGCTACACCTTC. This sequence encodes CASRQTGGVGYGYTF.

The genes are TRBV14 and TRBJ1-1; no clear D. CDR1 and CDR2 from the germline V gene are SGHDN and FVKESK. CDR3 length: 16 residues. V lost 1 base to trimming and J lost 2 bases, with 14 bases between them. Written as DNA, the CDR3 is TGTGCCAGCAGCCAAGTGGGAGGCGCGGTAAACACTGAAGCTTTCTTT. Its protein is CASSQVGGAVNTEAFF.

The rearrangement links TRBV12-3 or TRBV12-4 to TRBJ1-6; TRBD1 matches at 10 bases. The junction had 9 bases not matched to a gene; V was cut back by 7 bases and J by 9 bases. The CDR3 extends over 15 amino acids. CDR3 nucleotide sequence: TGTGCCAGCAAACGAGGGACAGGGGAGCCTTCACCCCTCCACTTT. It codes for CASKRGTGEPSPLHF.

This clonotype was found a few times. Here the CDR3 reads CAIRAQLSGGNEQFF. The CDR3 nucleotides read TGTGCCATCAGGGCTCAGCTTAGCGGGGGCAATGAGCAGTTCTTC. The chain combines TRBV10-3 with TRBJ2-1, with 9 bases matching TRBD2. With 6 bases clipped from V and 6 bases from J, the junction kept 9 bases outside the gene matches. This CDR3 has 15 residues. CDR1 ENHRY and CDR2 SYGVKD come from the germline V gene.

The chain uses TRBV12-3 or TRBV12-4 and TRBJ2-3; 11 bases match TRBD2. J gave up 6 bases and V 5 bases, and 13 bases lay outside the gene matches. This CDR3 has 17 residues. CDR3 amino acids: CASSPRTSGPGRDTQYF. CDR3 in DNA: TGTGCCAGCAGTCCTAGGACTAGCGGGCCCGGTCGGGATACGCAGTATTTT.

This clonotype was detected many times. This chain connects TRBV27 to TRBJ1-2, with TRBD1 matching over 7 bases. The CDR3 has 15 residues. Germline-derived CDR1 and CDR2 are MNHEY and SMNVEV (reference sequence). The V gene end was trimmed by 5 bases and the J gene end by 0 bases; junction bases not matched to a gene: 6. In DNA, the CDR3 is TGTGCCAGCAGTCACCGACAGGGTGCTAACTATGGCTACACCTTC. This sequence encodes CASSHRQGANYGYTF.

The rearrangement links TRBV15 to TRBJ2-5; no clear D gene. This CDR3 region has 15 residues. Germline-derived CDR1 and CDR2 are LNHNV and YYDKDF (reference sequence). The ends were cut back, 0 bases at V and 0 bases at J, with 8 bases in the middle. The CDR3 DNA sequence: TGTGCCACCAGCAGAGATAGGATAAACCAAGAGACCCAGTACTTC. Its protein product is CATSRDRINQETQYF.

This clonotype was recorded a few times. The genes are TRBV27 and TRBJ2-2; a possible D gene is TRBD1 (6 bases). The germline gives CDR1 MNHEY, CDR2 SMNVEV (reference sequence). V was clipped by 3 bases and J by 5 bases, with 16 bases between them. There are 16 residues in the CDR3. CDR3 in DNA: TGTGCCAGCAGTTTTGGCCTACGTAGGGGGACCGGGGAGCTGTTTTTT. Its translation: CASSFGLRRGTGELFF.

J is TRBJ2-2 and V is TRBV6-2 or TRBV6-3; a weak D match, TRBD1 (6 bases). Trimming stripped 6 bases from V and 2 bases from J, with 16 bases between. Germline CDR1 reads MNHEY; CDR2 reads SVGEGT. The CDR3 covers 16 residues. CDR3 residues: CASSHYDRINTGELFF. The CDR3 DNA sequence: TGTGCCAGCAGCCACTATGACAGGATAAACACCGGGGAGCTGTTTTTT.

This clonotype was recorded a few times. The V call is TRBV28, the J call TRBJ2-2; D could derive from TRBD1 or TRBD2 (5 bases each). The CDR3 is 19 residues long. Trimming left V 7 bases short and J 2 bases short, with 26 bases between. Germline V gene sequence: CDR1 MDHEN, CDR2 SYDVKM. The CDR3 nucleotides read TGTGCCAGCACCTTCTATCCCACCGGGACCCGAGGCAACACCGGGGAGCTGTTTTTT. Its translation: CASTFYPTGTRGNTGELFF.

The chain uses TRBV7-9 and TRBJ2-7; D not resolved. Germline CDR1 SEHNR, CDR2 FQNEAQ (reference sequence). CDR3 size: 15 residues. V gave up 1 base and J gave up 2 bases, with 12 bases separating them. The DNA for the CDR3 is TGTGCCAGCAGCTTAGAGTCGACGGCCACCTACGAGCAGTACTTC. Translated: CASSLESTATYEQYF.

This clonotype has only a few counts. CDR3 amino acids: CASSLEWRETQYF. In nucleotides, the CDR3 is TGTGCCAGCAGCTTGGAGTGGAGAGAGACCCAGTACTTC. The rearrangement joins TRBV11-2 to TRBJ2-5; D unclear. The germline gives CDR1 SGHAT, CDR2 FQNNGV. Trimming stripped 3 bases from V and 4 bases from J, with 9 bases between. The CDR3 sequence is 13 residues long.

This clonotype was seen a few times. The V call is TRBV29-1, the J call TRBJ2-3; a weak D match, TRBD1 (5 bases). Germline values: CDR1 SQVTM, CDR2 ANQGSEA. V was cut by 8 bases and J by 1 base, with 13 bases left in between. There are 13 residues in the CDR3. CDR3 region: CSSQGGRTDTQYF. Here the CDR3 DNA reads TGCAGCTCCCAGGGTGGGCGCACAGATACGCAGTATTTT.

The J gene is TRBJ2-1, the V gene TRBV4-3, with 9 bases lining up with TRBD2. V gave up 4 bases and J gave up 4 bases; unmatched junction bases: 8. CDR1 is LGHNA and CDR2 is YSLEER in the germline V gene. The CDR3 runs 16 residues. CDR3 DNA sequence: TGCGCCAGCAGCCCTAGAGCGGGGGGCCCTTACAATGAGCAGTTCTTC. Translating gives CASSPRAGGPYNEQFF.

In its sample, this clonotype was seen a few times. The chain joins TRBV7-2 to TRBJ1-2; D gene unclear. Germline lookup yields CDR1 SGHTA and CDR2 FQGNSA. V lost 2 bases, J lost 0 bases, and 19 bases lay in between. The CDR3 runs to 18 residues. In nucleotides, the CDR3 is TGTGCCAGCAGCTTACTGAGAACAGCCAACCGGGCTAACTATGGCTACACCTTC. Protein: CASSLLRTANRANYGYTF.

J is TRBJ1-3 and V is TRBV6-5, with TRBD1 matching over 8 bases. The CDR3 extends over 17 amino acids. The V gene end was trimmed by 2 bases and the J gene end by 3 bases; junction bases not matched to a gene: 9. Looked up from germline, CDR1 is MNHEY and CDR2 is SVGAGI. The CDR3 coding sequence is TGTGCCAGCAGTTACACTTTCGGACAGGGAGGTGGAAACACCATATATTTT. Protein sequence: CASSYTFGQGGGNTIYF.

In DNA, the CDR3 is TGTGCCAGTAGAAACCGGGCCTCCTCTGGAAACACCATATATTTT. As protein: CASRNRASSGNTIYF. V and J are TRBV19 and TRBJ1-3; D ambiguous. The CDR3 contains 15 residues. The V end lost 6 bases, the J end lost 0 bases, and 12 bases lay between the germline ends. The germline CDR1 and CDR2 sequences are LNHDA and SQIVND (reference sequence).

The rearrangement links TRBV30 to TRBJ1-5; a weak D match, TRBD1 (5 bases). The germline V gene encodes CDR1 GTSNPN and CDR2 SVGIG (reference sequence). The CDR3 is made up of 17 amino acids. Trimming left V 1 base short and J 6 bases short, with 22 bases between. The CDR3, as DNA: TGTGCCTGGAGTGGGCCGGGACGCCGCATTTTAGGTCAGCCCCAGCATTTT. This encodes CAWSGPGRRILGQPQHF.